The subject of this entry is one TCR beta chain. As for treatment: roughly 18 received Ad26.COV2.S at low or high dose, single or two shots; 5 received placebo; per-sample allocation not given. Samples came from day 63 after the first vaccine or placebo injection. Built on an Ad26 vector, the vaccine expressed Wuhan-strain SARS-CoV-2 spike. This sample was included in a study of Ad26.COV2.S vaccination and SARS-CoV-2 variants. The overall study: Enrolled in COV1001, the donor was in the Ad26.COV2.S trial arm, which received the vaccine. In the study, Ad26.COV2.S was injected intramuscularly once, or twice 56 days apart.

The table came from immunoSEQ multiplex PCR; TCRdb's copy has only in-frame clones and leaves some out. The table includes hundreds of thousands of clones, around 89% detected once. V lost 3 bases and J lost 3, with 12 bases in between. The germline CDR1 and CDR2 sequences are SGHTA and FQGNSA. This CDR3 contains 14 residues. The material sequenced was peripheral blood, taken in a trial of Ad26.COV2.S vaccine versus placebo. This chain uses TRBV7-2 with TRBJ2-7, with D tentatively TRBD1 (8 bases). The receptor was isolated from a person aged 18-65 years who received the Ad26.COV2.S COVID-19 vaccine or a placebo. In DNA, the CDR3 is TGTGCCAGCAGCTTGAACAGGGGGGGCTACGAGCAGTACTTC. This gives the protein CASSLNRGGYEQYF.